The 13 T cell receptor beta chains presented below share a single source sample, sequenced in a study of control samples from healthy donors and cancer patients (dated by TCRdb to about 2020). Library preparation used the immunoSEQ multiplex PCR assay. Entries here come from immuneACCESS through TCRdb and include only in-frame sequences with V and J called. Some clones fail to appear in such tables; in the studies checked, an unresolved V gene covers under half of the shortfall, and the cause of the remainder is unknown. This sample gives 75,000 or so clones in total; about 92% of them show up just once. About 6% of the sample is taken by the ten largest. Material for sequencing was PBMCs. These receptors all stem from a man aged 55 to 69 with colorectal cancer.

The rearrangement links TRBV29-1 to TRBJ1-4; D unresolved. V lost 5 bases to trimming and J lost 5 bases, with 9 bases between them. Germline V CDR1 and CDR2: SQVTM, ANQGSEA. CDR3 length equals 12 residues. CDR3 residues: CSVSRTNEKLFF. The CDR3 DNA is TGCAGCGTTTCACGGACGAATGAAAAACTGTTTTTT.

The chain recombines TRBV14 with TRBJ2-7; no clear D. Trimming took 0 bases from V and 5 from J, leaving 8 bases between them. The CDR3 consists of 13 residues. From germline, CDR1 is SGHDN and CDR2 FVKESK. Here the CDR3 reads CASSQDTVDEQYF. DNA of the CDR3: TGTGCCAGCAGCCAAGATACGGTGGACGAGCAGTACTTC.

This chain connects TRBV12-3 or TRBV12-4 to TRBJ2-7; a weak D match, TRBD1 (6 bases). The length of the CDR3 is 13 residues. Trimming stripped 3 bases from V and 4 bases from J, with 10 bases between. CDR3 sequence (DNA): TGTGCCAGCAGTTTTTCAGGGGCATACGAGCAGTACTTC. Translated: CASSFSGAYEQYF.

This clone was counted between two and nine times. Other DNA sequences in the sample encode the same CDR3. The CDR3, as DNA: TGCAGCGTTGGAGGGGGGGTTTCTAACTATGGCTACACCTTC. This gives the protein CSVGGGVSNYGYTF. The chain joins TRBV29-1 to TRBJ1-2; the D gene is possibly TRBD1 (6 bases). Germline V lookup: CDR1 SQVTM, CDR2 ANQGSEA. V lost 4 bases and J 0 bases, leaving 12 bases between the germline ends. The CDR3 is made up of 14 amino acids.

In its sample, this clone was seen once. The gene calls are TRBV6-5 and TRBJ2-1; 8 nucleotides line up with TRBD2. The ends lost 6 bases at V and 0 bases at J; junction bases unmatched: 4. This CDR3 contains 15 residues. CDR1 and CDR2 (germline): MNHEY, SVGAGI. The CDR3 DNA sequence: TGTGCCAGCAGGACCGCGGGGGGCTCCTACAATGAGCAGTTCTTC. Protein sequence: CASRTAGGSYNEQFF.

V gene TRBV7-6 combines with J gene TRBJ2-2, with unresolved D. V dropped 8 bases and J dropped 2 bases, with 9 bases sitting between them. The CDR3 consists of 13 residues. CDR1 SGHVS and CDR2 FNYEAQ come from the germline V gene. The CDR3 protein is CASGGGNTGELFF. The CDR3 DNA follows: TGTGCCAGCGGTGGCGGTAACACCGGGGAGCTGTTTTTT. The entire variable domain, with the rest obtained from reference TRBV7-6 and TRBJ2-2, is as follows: GAGVSQSPRYKVTKRGQDVALRCDPISGHVSLYWYRQALGQGPEFLTYFNYEAQQDKSGLPNDRFSAERPEGSISTLTIQRTEQRDSAMYRCASGGGNTGELFFGEGSRLTVL.

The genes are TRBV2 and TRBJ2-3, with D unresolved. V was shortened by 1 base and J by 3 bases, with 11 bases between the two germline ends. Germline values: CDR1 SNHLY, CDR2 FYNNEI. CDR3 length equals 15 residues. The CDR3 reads CASSEGLGATDTQYF. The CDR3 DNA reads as TGTGCCAGCAGTGAAGGCCTAGGTGCGACAGATACGCAGTATTTT.

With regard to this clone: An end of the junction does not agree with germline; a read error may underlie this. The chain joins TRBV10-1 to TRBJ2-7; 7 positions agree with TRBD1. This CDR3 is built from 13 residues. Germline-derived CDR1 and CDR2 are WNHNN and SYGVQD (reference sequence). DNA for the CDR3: TGCGCCAGCGGTGATCGGGACAGTTACGAGCAGTACTTC. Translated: CASGDRDSYEQYF.

The CDR3 region has the DNA TGTGCCAGCAGGCAGAGGGAGACCCAGTACTTC. It codes for CASRQRETQYF. This rearrangement joins TRBV6-6 to TRBJ2-5; D is unresolved. The CDR3 has 11 residues. V was cut by 6 bases and J by 5 bases, with 7 bases left in between. Germline CDR1 reads MNHNY; CDR2 reads SVGAGI (reference sequence).

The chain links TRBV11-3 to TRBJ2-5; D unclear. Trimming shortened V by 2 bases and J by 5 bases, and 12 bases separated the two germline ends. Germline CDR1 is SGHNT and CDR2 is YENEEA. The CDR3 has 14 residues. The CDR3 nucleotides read TGTGCCAGCAGCTTAAATTTCGGTGGGGAGACCCAGTACTTC. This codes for CASSLNFGGETQYF.

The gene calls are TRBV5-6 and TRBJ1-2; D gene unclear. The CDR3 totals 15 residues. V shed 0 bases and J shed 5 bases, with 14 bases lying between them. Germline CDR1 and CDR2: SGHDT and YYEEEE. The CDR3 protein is CASSLASLPDYGYTF. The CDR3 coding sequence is TGTGCCAGCAGCTTGGCCAGCCTTCCCGATTATGGCTACACCTTC.

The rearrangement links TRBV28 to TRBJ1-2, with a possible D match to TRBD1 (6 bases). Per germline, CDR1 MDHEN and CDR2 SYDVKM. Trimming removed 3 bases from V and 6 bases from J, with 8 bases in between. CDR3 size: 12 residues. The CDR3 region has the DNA TGTGCCAGCAGTTTGGACAGAAATGGCTACACCTTC. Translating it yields CASSLDRNGYTF.

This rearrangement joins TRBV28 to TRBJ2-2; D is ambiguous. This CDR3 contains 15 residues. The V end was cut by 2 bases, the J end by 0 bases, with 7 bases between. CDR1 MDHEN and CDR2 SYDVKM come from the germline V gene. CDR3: CASSLTRSNTGELFF. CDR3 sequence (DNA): TGTGCCAGCAGTTTAACCAGGTCGAACACCGGGGAGCTGTTTTTT.